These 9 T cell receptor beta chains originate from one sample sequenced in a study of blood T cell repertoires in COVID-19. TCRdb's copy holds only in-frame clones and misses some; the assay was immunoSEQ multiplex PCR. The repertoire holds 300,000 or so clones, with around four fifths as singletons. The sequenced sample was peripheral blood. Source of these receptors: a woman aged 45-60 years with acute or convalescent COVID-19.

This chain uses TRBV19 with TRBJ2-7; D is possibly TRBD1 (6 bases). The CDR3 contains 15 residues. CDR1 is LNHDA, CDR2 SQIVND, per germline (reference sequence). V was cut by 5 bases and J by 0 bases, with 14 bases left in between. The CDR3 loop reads CASSSSGHPSYEQYF. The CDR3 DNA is TGTGCCAGTAGTTCGTCGGGACACCCCTCCTACGAGCAGTACTTC. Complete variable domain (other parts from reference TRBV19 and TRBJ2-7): DGGITQSPKYLFRKEGQNVTLSCEQNLNHDAMYWYRQDPGQGLRLIYYSQIVNDFQKGDIAEGYSVSREKKESFPLTVTSAQKNPTAFYLCASSSSGHPSYEQYFGPGTRLTVT.

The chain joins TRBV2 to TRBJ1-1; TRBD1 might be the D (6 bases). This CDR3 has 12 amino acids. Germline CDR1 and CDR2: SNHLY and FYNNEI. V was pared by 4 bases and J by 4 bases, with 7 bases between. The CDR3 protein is CASSATGTEAFF. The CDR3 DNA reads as TGTGCCAGCAGTGCGACAGGCACTGAAGCTTTCTTT. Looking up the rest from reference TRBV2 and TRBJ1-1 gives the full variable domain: EPEVTQTPSHQVTQMGQEVILRCVPISNHLYFYWYRQILGQKVEFLVSFYNNEISEKSEIFDDQFSVERPDGSNFTLKIRSTKLEDSAMYFCASSATGTEAFFGQGTRLTVV.

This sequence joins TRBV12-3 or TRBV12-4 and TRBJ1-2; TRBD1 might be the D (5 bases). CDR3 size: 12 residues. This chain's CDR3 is CATQQDNYGYTF. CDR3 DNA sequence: TGTGCAACCCAACAGGATAACTATGGCTACACCTTC.

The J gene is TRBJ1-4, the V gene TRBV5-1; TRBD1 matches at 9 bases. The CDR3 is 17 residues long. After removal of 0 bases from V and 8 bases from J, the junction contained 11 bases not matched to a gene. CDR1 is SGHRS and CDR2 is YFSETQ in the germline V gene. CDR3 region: CASSLVFWTGAQEKLFF. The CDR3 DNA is TGCGCCAGCAGCTTGGTTTTTTGGACAGGGGCACAGGAAAAACTGTTTTTT.

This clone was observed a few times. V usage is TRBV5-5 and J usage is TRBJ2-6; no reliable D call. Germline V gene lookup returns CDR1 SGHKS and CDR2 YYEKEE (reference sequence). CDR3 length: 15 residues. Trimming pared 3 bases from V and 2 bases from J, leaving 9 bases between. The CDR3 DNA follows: TGTGCCAGCAGCTCTCGAGAAGCTGGGGCCAACGTCCTGACTTTC. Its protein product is CASSSREAGANVLTF.

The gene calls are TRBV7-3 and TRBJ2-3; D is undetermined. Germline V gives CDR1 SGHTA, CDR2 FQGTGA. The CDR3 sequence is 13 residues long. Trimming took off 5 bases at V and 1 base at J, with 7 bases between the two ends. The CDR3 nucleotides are TGTGCCAGCAGCCTCTCCGGCACAGATACGCAGTATTTT. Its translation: CASSLSGTDTQYF.

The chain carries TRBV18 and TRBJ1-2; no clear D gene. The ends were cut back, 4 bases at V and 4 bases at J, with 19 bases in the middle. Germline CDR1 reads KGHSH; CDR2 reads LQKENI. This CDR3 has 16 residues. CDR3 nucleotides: TGTGCCAGCTCACAACTAGACCAAACGGCAGGCTATGGCTACACCTTC. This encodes CASSQLDQTAGYGYTF.

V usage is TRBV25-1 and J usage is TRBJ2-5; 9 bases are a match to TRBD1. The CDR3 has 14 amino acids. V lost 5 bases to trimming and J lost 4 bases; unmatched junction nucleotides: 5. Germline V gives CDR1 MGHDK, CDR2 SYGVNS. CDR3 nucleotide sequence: TGTGCCAGCAGTAAGACAGGGGGACTAGAGACCCAGTACTTC. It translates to CASSKTGGLETQYF.

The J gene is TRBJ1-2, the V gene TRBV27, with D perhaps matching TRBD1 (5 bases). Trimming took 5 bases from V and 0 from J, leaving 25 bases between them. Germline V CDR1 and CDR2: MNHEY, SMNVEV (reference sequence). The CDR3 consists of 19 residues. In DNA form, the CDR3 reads TGTGCCAGCAGTCCCAAAGGCCCTTGGGGGGGGAGGCCTAACTATGGCTACACCTTC. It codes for CASSPKGPWGGRPNYGYTF.